This T cell receptor beta chain was identified during a study of blood T cell repertoires in COVID-19. Study overall: The origin of the acute and convalescent COVID-19 samples was the United States, Italy and Spain. PBMCs, B-cell-depleted T cells, or T cells provided the cDNA or gDNA that made up the material.

Under the authors' procedure: The assay estimated nucleated cells by amplifying reference gene primers. The repertoire was sequenced with immunoSEQ multiplex PCR; TCRdb's copy has only in-frame clones and lacks some. The DNA gave D and trimming, while V, J and clone size come from that table. The sample comprises about 42,000 clones, around 82% of which are singletons, and about 12% rests with the top ten. The CDR3 runs to 15 residues. V was shortened by 11 bases and J by 4 bases, with 23 bases between the two germline ends. Germline V gene sequence: CDR1 SGHTA, CDR2 FQGNSA. Sequenced material: peripheral blood. The gene calls are TRBV7-2 and TRBJ1-2, with D maybe TRBD1 (6 bases). The receptor's source is a human donor in a cohort sampled during active COVID-19. The CDR3 loop reads CARRGEEGGVYGYTF. The CDR3 DNA is TGTGCCCGGCGGGGAGAGGAGGGGGGGGTCTATGGCTACACCTTC.